These 24 T cell receptor beta chains were all obtained from the same sample, sequenced in a study of blood T cell repertoires in COVID-19. Libraries were prepared by immunoSEQ multiplex PCR; TCRdb keeps only in-frame clonotypes and omits some of them. The sample holds some 120,000 clones; approximately 85% are singletons and the top ten take 1.1% to 1.5%. The sample was peripheral blood. The receptors stem from a man aged 40-50 years with acute or convalescent COVID-19.

The rearrangement uses TRBV11-3 and TRBJ2-5; TRBD2 aligns across 8 bases. V shed 5 bases and J 5 bases; nucleotides not matched to a gene: 7. The CDR3 loop spans 14 amino acids. The V gene's germline CDR1 is SGHNT and CDR2 YENEEA. CDR3 DNA sequence: TGTGCCAGCAGCCGGTCGGGAGGGCGGGAGACCCAGTACTTC. It specifies CASSRSGGRETQYF.

J is TRBJ1-6 and V is TRBV5-1, with 9 bases aligning to TRBD1. The germline V gene has CDR1 SGHRS and CDR2 YFSETQ. The CDR3 is 15 amino acids. Trimming removed 4 bases from V and 9 bases from J; junction bases left unmatched: 8. The CDR3 is CASSSQDRGFSPLHF. The CDR3 DNA sequence: TGCGCCAGCAGCAGCCAGGACAGGGGCTTTTCACCCCTCCACTTT.

V and J are TRBV6-6 and TRBJ1-5; 7 nucleotides match TRBD1. The ends lost 2 bases at V and 1 base at J; junction bases unmatched: 5. CDR1 is MNHNY and CDR2 is SVGAGI in the germline V gene (reference sequence). CDR3 length: 16 residues. CDR3 in amino acids: CASSYPTGVSNQPQHF. For the CDR3, the DNA is TGTGCCAGCAGTTACCCTACAGGGGTGAGCAATCAGCCCCAGCATTTT.

A note on this clone: The junction differs from germline at one of its ends, possibly a read error. The chain links TRBV19 to TRBJ2-3, with D unresolved. The CDR3 has 14 amino acids. CDR1 is LNHDA and CDR2 is SQIVND in the germline V gene (reference sequence). DNA for the CDR3: TGTGCCAATAGTATCGTGGCCGATCAGAATACGCAGTATTTT. As protein: CANSIVADQNTQYF.

The rearrangement joins TRBV7-6 to TRBJ2-5; weak D call: TRBD1 (6 bases). Germline V gene data show CDR1 as SGHVS and CDR2 as FNYEAQ. This CDR3 has 17 residues. Trimming took off 5 bases at V and 4 bases at J, with 23 bases between the two ends. The CDR3 spells CASSPRRSGQLSETQYF. The CDR3 DNA follows: TGTGCCAGCAGCCCGCGGAGGTCGGGACAATTGTCAGAGACCCAGTACTTC.

The chain carries TRBV7-9 and TRBJ2-7, with unresolved D. Germline CDR1 is SEHNR and CDR2 is FQNEAQ (reference sequence). This CDR3 has 13 amino acids. Trimming pared 7 bases from V and 0 bases from J, leaving 10 bases between. The CDR3 loop is CASTAWSSYEQYF. CDR3 DNA: TGTGCCAGCACGGCCTGGAGCTCCTACGAGCAGTACTTC.

This clone was detected only once. J is TRBJ1-4 and V is TRBV9; D ambiguous. Per germline, CDR1 SGDLS and CDR2 YYNGEE. The length of the CDR3 is 15 residues. V lost 0 bases and J lost 0, with 6 bases in between. The CDR3 protein is CASSVDSSTNEKLFF. DNA of the CDR3: TGTGCCAGCAGCGTAGACAGTTCAACTAATGAAAAACTGTTTTTT.

This clone was observed once. Written as DNA, the CDR3 is TGTGCCAGCAGCCGCCTCACAGGGACCACTGAAGCTTTCTTT. This codes for CASSRLTGTTEAFF. The rearrangement joins TRBV6-6 to TRBJ1-1, with a tentative D call TRBD1 (6 bases). CDR1 and CDR2 (germline): MNHNY, SVGAGI (reference sequence). The V and J ends lost 6 bases and 4 bases respectively, with 15 bases between them. CDR3 length equals 14 residues.

The chain joins TRBV30 to TRBJ2-6; TRBD1 matches at 9 bases. The CDR3 covers 16 residues. CDR1 and CDR2 from the germline V gene are GTSNPN and SVGIG (reference sequence). The V gene end was trimmed by 3 bases and the J gene end by 0 bases; junction bases not matched to a gene: 3. The CDR3 sequence: CAWSDRGYSGANVLTF. The CDR3 bases are TGTGCCTGGAGCGACAGGGGGTACTCTGGGGCCAACGTCCTGACTTTC.

This chain links TRBV5-1 with TRBJ2-2; maybe TRBD2 (6 bases). V lost 4 bases and J 2 bases, leaving 21 bases between the germline ends. The germline V gene has CDR1 SGHRS and CDR2 YFSETQ. CDR3 length: 18 residues. This CDR3 is CASSPTTGTLINTGELFF. The CDR3 bases are TGCGCCAGCAGCCCCACTACCGGGACTCTTATTAACACCGGGGAGCTGTTTTTT.

The chain is built from TRBV6-5 and TRBJ2-1, with a tentative D call TRBD2 (6 bases). V lost 8 bases and J lost 5, with 19 bases in between. The CDR3 length is 15 residues. CDR1 and CDR2 from the germline V gene are MNHEY and SVGAGI. CDR3 sequence reads: CASGPVLARNNEQFF. The CDR3 region has the DNA TGTGCCAGCGGCCCGGTCCTAGCGCGGAACAATGAGCAGTTCTTC.

This clone was counted only a few times. The rearrangement joins TRBV9 to TRBJ1-6; 8 bases line up with TRBD1. Germline loops: CDR1 SGDLS, CDR2 YYNGEE. CDR3 length equals 15 residues. The trim removed 3 bases at V and 4 bases at J, leaving 3 bases unmatched. Here the CDR3 DNA reads TGTGCCAGCAGCGAGCGGACAGGGTATAATTCACCCCTCCACTTT. Protein: CASSERTGYNSPLHF.

This chain uses TRBV21-1 with TRBJ1-5; the table's D call, TRBD1, has no DNA check behind it. TRBV21-1 represents a pseudogene. This CDR3 spans 17 amino acids. DNA of the CDR3: TGTGCCAGCAGCCCAAGAACGGAAGGGGGTTACAATCAGCCCCAGCATTTT. This sequence encodes CASSPRTEGGYNQPQHF.

This clone was seen a few times. V usage is TRBV4-1 and J usage is TRBJ1-6, with D perhaps matching TRBD1 (5 bases). The V gene lost 4 bases and the J gene lost 5 bases, with 21 bases spanning the gap. Germline V gene lookup returns CDR1 MGHRA and CDR2 YSYEKL. The length of the CDR3 is 18 residues. DNA of the CDR3: TGCGCCAGCAGCCTAACTCTGACCGGGACTAATAATAATTCACCCCTCCACTTT. Translating it yields CASSLTLTGTNNNSPLHF.

The V and J genes are TRBV28 and TRBJ2-5; possible D gene TRBD1, 6 bases. CDR1 is MDHEN, CDR2 SYDVKM, per germline. Trimming stripped 2 bases from V and 7 bases from J, with 17 bases between. The CDR3 spans 15 residues. The CDR3 sequence: CASSLPSGLGGTQYF. Here the CDR3 DNA reads TGTGCCAGCAGTTTACCGTCGGGGCTAGGGGGGACCCAGTACTTC.

The gene calls are TRBV27 and TRBJ1-2; TRBD1 aligns across 8 bases. CDR3 length: 15 amino acids. CDR1 and CDR2 from the germline V gene are MNHEY and SMNVEV (reference sequence). Losses at the gene ends were 4 bases for V and 5 bases for J; bases not matched to a gene: 9. Here the CDR3 DNA reads TGTGCCAGCAGTTCCCCGTCAGGGGGCGGGTATGGCTACACCTTC. Amino acid sequence: CASSSPSGGGYGYTF.

The chain recombines TRBV6-5 with TRBJ2-2; D gene unclear. V was clipped by 8 bases and J by 6 bases, with 16 bases between them. Germline values: CDR1 MNHEY, CDR2 SVGAGI. The CDR3 extends over 14 amino acids. This CDR3 is CASGDPPPAGELFF. CDR3 nucleotides: TGTGCCAGCGGAGACCCGCCTCCCGCCGGGGAGCTGTTTTTT.

The J gene is TRBJ2-7, the V gene TRBV4-1, with TRBD1 identical over 7 bases. CDR1 and CDR2 from the germline V gene are MGHRA and YSYEKL. CDR3 length equals 15 residues. V was clipped by 2 bases and J by 0 bases; unmatched bases: 4. The CDR3 nucleotides are TGCGCCAGCAGCCAAAGACAGGGCCTCTCCTACGAGCAGTACTTC. Its translation is CASSQRQGLSYEQYF.

The chain employs TRBV3-1 (or the pseudogene TRBV3-2) and TRBJ1-3, with a possible D match to TRBD1 (6 bases). The germline gives CDR1 LGHDT, CDR2 YNNKEL (reference sequence). This CDR3 region has 18 residues. Trimming removed 1 base at V and 0 bases at J, with 16 bases between. The CDR3 is CASSQGSGLGASGNTIYF. In nucleotides, the CDR3 is TGTGCCAGCAGCCAAGGGAGTGGCCTGGGGGCCTCTGGAAACACCATATATTTT.

This clone has just one count. This chain links TRBV5-1 with TRBJ2-2; D not certain. The CDR3 runs to 15 residues. Trimming cost V 2 bases and J 1 base, with 9 bases left between them. Germline values: CDR1 SGHRS, CDR2 YFSETQ. CDR3 sequence: CASSFSAMNTGELFF. The CDR3 DNA reads TGCGCCAGCAGCTTTTCCGCGATGAACACCGGGGAGCTGTTTTTT.

The chain carries TRBV6-5 and TRBJ1-1; unclear D gene. CDR1 MNHEY and CDR2 SVGAGI come from the germline V gene. Trimming took 11 bases from V and 1 from J, leaving 8 bases between them. This CDR3 region has 11 residues. CDR3 sequence reads: CAADWNTEAFF. The CDR3 DNA reads TGTGCCGCCGACTGGAACACTGAAGCTTTCTTT.

The rearrangement uses TRBV5-1 and TRBJ1-6; TRBD1 is a possible D gene (5 bases). Between the trimmed V and J ends, which lost 1 base and 6 bases, there was a span of 11 bases. Germline V gene sequence: CDR1 SGHRS, CDR2 YFSETQ. This CDR3 contains 15 residues. This CDR3 reads CASSLQGTLNSPLHF. The CDR3 DNA is TGCGCCAGCAGCTTGCAGGGTACCCTTAATTCACCCCTCCACTTT.

This clone was seen just once. The rearrangement uses TRBV5-7 and TRBJ2-2; 9 nucleotides line up with TRBD2. TRBV5-7 is flagged as an ORF with uncertain function. This CDR3 is built from 17 residues. J gave up 3 bases and V 0 bases, and 6 bases lay outside the gene matches. The CDR3: CASSLGCGRADTGELFF. The DNA for the CDR3 is TGTGCCAGCAGCTTGGGGTGCGGGAGGGCGGACACCGGGGAGCTGTTTTTT.

The chain combines TRBV12-3 or TRBV12-4 with TRBJ1-2; D is possibly TRBD1 (5 bases). Trimming stripped 3 bases from V and 7 bases from J, with 12 bases between. The CDR3 totals 13 residues. DNA for the CDR3: TGTGCCAGCAGTTTCGGAGGGGAGGGTGGCTACACCTTC. This gives the protein CASSFGGEGGYTF.